Presented here are 13 T cell receptor beta chains from one specimen sequenced in a study of molecular identifiers for immune sequencing clone quantification. TCRdb processed the PCR reads anew with MiXCR; each CDR3 protein has one entry. The sample carries 37,000 or so distinct CDR3 sequences, roughly 22% recorded once. The source material was naive CD8+ T cells from blood, with Jurkat cell RNA spiked in. Noted subset: FACS-sorted CD8+CD4-CCR7+CD45RA+ naive T cells. These receptors were taken from a human donor in good health. Some libraries in this study had Jurkat cell RNA spiked in.

Ten or more counts support this clonotype. The V call is TRBV15, the J call TRBJ2-2; D is perhaps TRBD2 (5 bases). V lost 5 bases and J lost 0, with 10 bases in between. This CDR3 has 15 amino acids. The germline CDR1 and CDR2 sequences are LNHNV and YYDKDF (reference sequence). The CDR3 sequence: CATSAWTSNTGELFF. CDR3 nucleotide sequence: TGTGCCACCAGCGCCTGGACTTCGAACACCGGGGAGCTGTTTTTT.

About this clonotype: One junction end does not reproduce the germline sequence, and a read error may be involved. V usage is TRBV7-2 and J usage is TRBJ2-7; 8 nucleotides line up with TRBD1. This CDR3 has 15 residues. Germline V gene lookup returns CDR1 SGHTA and CDR2 FQGNSA. This CDR3 is CAGSSATGVPYEQYF. In nucleotides, the CDR3 is TGTGCCGGCAGCTCCGCGACAGGGGTCCCCTACGAGCAGTACTTC.

This clonotype was picked up many times. The chain is built from TRBV29-1 and TRBJ2-2; 8 bases align to TRBD1. Germline V gene data show CDR1 as SQVTM and CDR2 as ANQGSEA. This CDR3 contains 16 residues. Trimming took 1 base from V and 1 from J; bases not matched to a gene: 5. CDR3 in DNA: TGCAGCGTTGAAGGGACGGGGACAGGGAACACCGGGGAGCTGTTTTTT. It codes for CSVEGTGTGNTGELFF.

This clonotype appeared many times. The CDR3 DNA follows: TGCGCCAGCAGCTTGGACGGAAACACCATATATTTT. It translates to CASSLDGNTIYF. The chain combines TRBV5-1 with TRBJ1-3; D unresolved. V was cut by 0 bases and J by 4 bases, with 2 bases left in between. The CDR3 consists of 12 residues. Germline V gene sequence: CDR1 SGHRS, CDR2 YFSETQ.

Many counts were recorded for this clonotype. The V gene is TRBV11-2, the J gene TRBJ2-5; D is undetermined. The CDR3 spans 14 residues. Germline CDR1 and CDR2: SGHAT and FQNNGV. Trimming removed 7 bases at V and 1 base at J, with 13 bases between. CDR3 bases: TGTGCCAGCAAACTCCTTCCCGCCCAAGAGACCCAGTACTTC. Translated, it gives CASKLLPAQETQYF.

This clonotype was observed many times. The chain combines TRBV6-2 or TRBV6-3 with TRBJ2-1; TRBD2 agrees at 11 bases. Trimming cost V 2 bases and J 4 bases; bases outside gene matches: 7. The length of the CDR3 is 17 residues. The germline V gene encodes CDR1 MNHEY and CDR2 SVGEGT. Here the CDR3 DNA reads TGTGCCAGCAGTTACACTCTAGCGGGGGGCCGATACAATGAGCAGTTCTTC. Translation: CASSYTLAGGRYNEQFF.

In regard to this clonotype: A much bigger clone sits one base away, suggesting this may be a read error. V usage is TRBV7-3 and J usage is TRBJ2-1; D perhaps matches TRBD2 (5 bases). CDR1 is SGHTA and CDR2 is FQGTGA in the germline V gene. The CDR3 contains 15 residues. The CDR3 bases are TGTGCCAGCAGCCCCGTTGGGTCGGGGTACAATGAGCAGCTCTTC. Protein: CASSPVGSGYNEQLF.

The sample holds a few counts of this clonotype. This chain joins TRBV4-3 and TRBJ1-1, with TRBD1 identical over 7 bases. V lost 1 base to trimming and J lost 4 bases; unmatched junction nucleotides: 12. The CDR3 has 17 residues. CDR1 LGHNA and CDR2 YSLEER come from the germline V gene. CDR3 region: CASSQAARGLGGTEAFF. DNA of the CDR3: TGCGCCAGCAGCCAAGCGGCTAGGGGGCTCGGTGGCACTGAAGCTTTCTTT.

The rearrangement joins TRBV24-1 to TRBJ2-1; no definite D call. The V end was cut by 5 bases, the J end by 4 bases, with 5 bases between. There are 12 residues in the CDR3. Germline V gives CDR1 KGHDR, CDR2 SFDVKD. The CDR3 DNA is TGTGCCACCAGTGCGGGTTACAATGAGCAGTTCTTC. The encoded protein is CATSAGYNEQFF.

The table lists this clonotype with many counts. The V gene is TRBV12-3 or TRBV12-4, the J gene TRBJ2-2; a possible D gene is TRBD1 (6 bases). This CDR3 region has 15 residues. Trimming shortened V by 5 bases and J by 5 bases, and 15 bases separated the two germline ends. The CDR3 here is CASSQPTGQTGELFF. The CDR3 DNA is TGTGCCAGCAGTCAGCCTACCGGACAGACCGGGGAGCTGTTTTTT.

This clonotype appeared many times. V usage is TRBV5-1 and J usage is TRBJ1-1; D not certain. Germline CDR1 and CDR2: SGHRS and YFSETQ. Trimming stripped 0 bases from V and 4 bases from J, with 10 bases between. The CDR3 sequence is 14 residues long. The CDR3 coding sequence is TGCGCCAGCAGCTTGGAAGGTTGGGGCACTGAAGCTTTCTTT. This encodes CASSLEGWGTEAFF.

This clonotype was observed many times. The chain couples TRBV29-1 to TRBJ2-5; D is undetermined. V dropped 3 bases and J dropped 1 base, with 6 bases sitting between them. Per germline, CDR1 SQVTM and CDR2 ANQGSEA. The CDR3 length is 12 residues. The CDR3 bases are TGCAGCGTTGATGTCCCCCAAGAGACCCAGTACTTC. Translated, it gives CSVDVPQETQYF.

In this sample, this clonotype turned up many times. The chain combines TRBV5-6 with TRBJ2-7; tentative D call: TRBD1 (6 bases). The CDR3 consists of 15 residues. Germline-derived CDR1 and CDR2 are SGHDT and YYEEEE. Deletions cut 2 bases from V and 5 bases from J, with 17 bases between. The CDR3 here is CASSFTTGPAHEQYF. The CDR3 DNA reads as TGTGCCAGCAGCTTCACGACAGGCCCGGCACACGAGCAGTACTTC.